This T cell receptor beta chain comes out of a study of T cell repertoires in cytomegalovirus infection. Study-wide results and caveats: The study found HLA-C-restricted CMV-specific TCR beta clonotypes dominating the ex vivo response.

A single record per CDR3 protein comes from TCRdb applying MiXCR to the reads. The sample contains about 160,000 distinct CDR3 sequences, under 20% of which appear only once. In its sample, this clonotype was seen a few times. Its antigen is as yet unknown. Unmatched junction bases numbered 11, after V lost 0 bases and J lost 4 bases. Germline values: CDR1 MGHRA, CDR2 YSYEKL. The CDR3 spans 18 residues. The sequencing input was CD8+ T cells from PBMCs. The sequence came from a human donor in good health (CMV status not recorded). Some clones in this sample may be carry-over from other donors' samples. V gene TRBV4-1 combines with J gene TRBJ2-1; 8 bases line up with TRBD2. CDR3 sequence (DNA): TGCGCCAGCAGCCAAGAAGCCGGGAGGGCCCTAGTTTACAATGAGCAGTTCTTC. Protein: CASSQEAGRALVYNEQFF.